This entry lists 30 T cell receptor beta chains sequenced from one sample in a study of OX40 agonist ivuxolimab in advanced cancers. Repertoires were generated with immunoSEQ multiplex PCR, while TCRdb's copy carries only in-frame clones and drops some. The repertoire holds some 80,000 clones, more than 70% seen once, with around 7% in the top ten. The source was CD4+ or CD8+ T cells sorted from blood, collected in a trial of the OX40 agonist ivuxolimab. These receptors originate from an adult with an advanced solid tumor such as melanoma, head and neck, liver or kidney cancer.

This chain links TRBV30 with TRBJ1-3; the match to TRBD1 covers 7 bases. This CDR3 has 14 amino acids. From germline, CDR1 is GTSNPN and CDR2 SVGIG (reference sequence). V trimming: 1 base; J trimming: 4 bases; junction bases outside the gene matches: 4. The CDR3 here is CAWSGRGFGNTIYF. DNA of the CDR3: TGTGCCTGGAGTGGCAGGGGGTTCGGAAACACCATATATTTT. Combining the CDR3 with reference TRBV30 and TRBJ1-3 gives the whole variable domain SQTIHQWPATLVQPVGSPLSLECTVEGTSNPNLYWYRQAAGRGLQLLFYSVGIGQISSEVPQNLSASRPQDRQFILSSKKLLLSDSGFYLCAWSGRGFGNTIYFGEGSWLTVV.

This rearrangement joins TRBV19 to TRBJ2-3; 13 nucleotides align to TRBD2. The ends lost 5 bases at V and 8 bases at J; junction bases unmatched: 7. Germline V CDR1 and CDR2: LNHDA, SQIVND (reference sequence). The CDR3 length is 15 residues. CDR3 loop: CASSPGLAGVTTQYF. DNA for the CDR3: TGTGCCAGTAGTCCCGGACTAGCGGGGGTCACTACGCAGTATTTT.

The chain joins TRBV27 to TRBJ2-2, with D possibly matching TRBD1 (6 bases). The ends were cut back, 3 bases at V and 4 bases at J, with 12 bases in the middle. CDR3 size: 15 residues. CDR1 is MNHEY, CDR2 SMNVEV, per germline (reference sequence). The CDR3 DNA is TGTGCCAGCAGTTTTCAACAGGGACGCACCGGGGAGCTGTTTTTT. This translates into CASSFQQGRTGELFF.

The V call is TRBV27, the J call TRBJ1-4; 7 bases map to TRBD1. Per the germline V gene, CDR1 is MNHEY and CDR2 is SMNVEV (reference sequence). The CDR3 contains 17 residues. The V segment lost 7 bases and the J segment 8 bases; nucleotides outside the gene matches: 19. CDR3 coding DNA: TGTGCCAGCACTTATATCTCCCACGACAGGGTGGGGGAAAAACTGTTTTTT. Its protein product is CASTYISHDRVGEKLFF.

CDR3 amino acids: CAIRREGGEQFF. The DNA for the CDR3 is TGTGCCATCAGGCGGGAGGGCGGTGAGCAGTTCTTC. This rearrangement joins TRBV10-3 to TRBJ2-1; TRBD2 aligns across 9 bases. Germline CDR1 and CDR2: ENHRY and SYGVKD. The CDR3 length is 12 residues. With 6 bases clipped from V and 9 bases from J, the junction kept 3 bases outside the gene matches.

This CDR3 reads CASSLSMGNYGYTF. CDR3 bases: TGCGCCAGCAGCTTGAGTATGGGAAACTATGGCTACACCTTC. The chain carries TRBV5-1 and TRBJ1-2; no clear D. The CDR3 is made up of 14 amino acids. Per germline, CDR1 SGHRS and CDR2 YFSETQ. The ends were cut back, 1 base at V and 2 bases at J, with 9 bases in the middle.

This chain joins TRBV4-1 and TRBJ2-7, with D perhaps matching TRBD2 (6 bases). Trimming pared 2 bases from V and 4 bases from J, leaving 9 bases between. Germline values: CDR1 MGHRA, CDR2 YSYEKL. This CDR3 contains 13 residues. The CDR3 nucleotides are TGCGCCAGCAGCCAAACCGGGGGATACGAGCAGTACTTC. It encodes CASSQTGGYEQYF.

This clone has a single count. V and J are TRBV7-2 and TRBJ2-7; D remains ambiguous. Trimming cost V 3 bases and J 3 bases, with 9 bases left between them. The CDR3 spans 13 residues. Looked up from germline, CDR1 is SGHTA and CDR2 is FQGNSA. CDR3 region: CASSFDPDYEQYF. DNA for the CDR3: TGTGCCAGCAGCTTTGACCCAGACTACGAGCAGTACTTC.

V and J are TRBV6-6 and TRBJ1-6; D possibly corresponds to TRBD1 (6 bases). The V end was cut by 6 bases, the J end by 0 bases, with 9 bases between. CDR3 length: 15 amino acids. Germline V gene lookup returns CDR1 MNHNY and CDR2 SVGAGI (reference sequence). The CDR3 protein is CASRQGSSYNSPLHF. The CDR3 region has the DNA TGTGCCAGCAGGCAGGGGAGCTCCTATAATTCACCCCTCCACTTT.

Note on this clone: This sequence may be a read error, since a much larger clone differs from it by one base. This chain links TRBV2 with TRBJ1-1; no clear D. V lost 4 bases and J 10 bases, leaving 10 bases between the germline ends. The CDR3 has 11 amino acids. Per the germline V gene, CDR1 is SNHLY and CDR2 is FYNNEI. The CDR3 coding sequence is TGTGCCAGCAGTGGCCCTATCATAGCTTTCTTT. Protein sequence: CASSGPIIAFF.

The CDR3 DNA reads as TGTGCCAGTAGTATAGTGGCCAGACAAACAGAAGCTTTCTTT. Translation: CASSIVARQTEAFF. The chain recombines TRBV19 with TRBJ1-1; D gene unclear. There are 14 residues in the CDR3. Trimming took 1 base from V and 8 from J, leaving 14 bases between them. The germline gives CDR1 LNHDA, CDR2 SQIVND (reference sequence).

DNA for the CDR3: TGTGCCAGCAGCTCCGGACGGACCTCTGGAAACACCATATATTTT. Protein: CASSSGRTSGNTIYF. The chain recombines TRBV11-2 with TRBJ1-3; D remains unclear. CDR3 length equals 15 residues. The germline CDR1 and CDR2 sequences are SGHAT and FQNNGV. Deletions cut 4 bases from V and 0 bases from J, with 10 bases between.

The chain is built from TRBV5-1 and TRBJ2-1; 7 bases are shared with TRBD2. The CDR3 is made up of 15 amino acids. With V trimmed by 0 bases and J by 0 bases, 0 bases remained unmatched. In germline, CDR1 is SGHRS, CDR2 YFSETQ. CDR3 region: CASSLGGSSYNEQFF. The CDR3 DNA sequence: TGCGCCAGCAGCTTGGGCGGGAGCTCCTACAATGAGCAGTTCTTC.

This clone was seen a single time. The chain combines TRBV5-8 with TRBJ2-3, with D hard to call. Germline V gives CDR1 SGHTS, CDR2 YDEGEE. This CDR3 comprises 13 residues. Trimming removed 1 base at V and 2 bases at J, with 5 bases between. The chain's CDR3 is CASSLRSTDTQYF. DNA of the CDR3: TGTGCCAGCAGCTTGCGGTCCACAGATACGCAGTATTTT.

The J gene is TRBJ1-5, the V gene TRBV6-1, with unresolved D. CDR3 size: 13 residues. CDR1 is MNHNS and CDR2 is SASEGT in the germline V gene. Trimming left V 3 bases short and J 7 bases short, with 10 bases between. The DNA of the CDR3 is TGTGCCAGCAGTGAGGAAGGGAGACAGCCCCAGCATTTT. Translated, it gives CASSEEGRQPQHF.

The gene calls are TRBV5-1 and TRBJ1-1; the D gene is possibly TRBD1 (5 bases). The CDR3 is 16 residues long. Trimming shortened V by 0 bases and J by 0 bases, and 12 bases separated the two germline ends. Germline V gene data show CDR1 as SGHRS and CDR2 as YFSETQ. The CDR3 loop reads CASSLGGPVLNTEAFF. CDR3 nucleotide sequence: TGCGCCAGCAGCTTGGGGGGACCAGTTTTGAACACTGAAGCTTTCTTT.

This clone came up once. V gene TRBV6-5 combines with J gene TRBJ1-1; D possibly corresponds to TRBD1 (6 bases). CDR1 and CDR2 from the germline V gene are MNHEY and SVGAGI. This CDR3 has 15 amino acids. The V and J ends lost 7 bases and 0 bases respectively, with 15 bases between them. The CDR3 DNA follows: TGTGCCAGCACCCTCAGGGGCGGGTTGAACACTGAAGCTTTCTTT. Its protein product is CASTLRGGLNTEAFF.

The chain couples TRBV30 to TRBJ1-5, with no clear D. This CDR3 contains 14 residues. The V end was cut by 3 bases, the J end by 4 bases, with 13 bases between. From germline, CDR1 is GTSNPN and CDR2 SVGIG (reference sequence). CDR3 DNA: TGTGCCTGGAGCCTAGGGTTGGAGAATCAGCCCCAGCATTTT. This codes for CAWSLGLENQPQHF.

The chain links TRBV4-3 to TRBJ2-3; TRBD2 aligns across 8 bases. CDR3 length: 15 amino acids. Per germline, CDR1 LGHNA and CDR2 YSLEER. The CDR3 coding sequence is TGCGCGACCAGCCGAGCGGGAGAGATGGCAGATACGCAGTATTTT. Amino acid sequence: CATSRAGEMADTQYF.

This chain uses TRBV30 with TRBJ2-4; no clear D gene. CDR1 is GTSNPN and CDR2 is SVGIG in the germline V gene (reference sequence). The germline V and J ends were trimmed by 4 bases and 4 bases, with 11 bases remaining between them. This CDR3 has 13 residues. The CDR3 sequence is CAWTSYGKNIQYF. The DNA for the CDR3 is TGTGCCTGGACCTCTTACGGTAAAAACATTCAGTACTTC.

The V call is TRBV2, the J call TRBJ2-1; maybe TRBD1 (6 bases). V dropped 2 bases and J dropped 3 bases, with 8 bases sitting between them. Germline CDR1 reads SNHLY; CDR2 reads FYNNEI. This CDR3 has 14 amino acids. The CDR3 bases are TGTGCCAGCAGTGAAACAGGGAGCTACAATGAGCAGTTCTTC. Protein: CASSETGSYNEQFF.

The chain recombines TRBV2 with TRBJ1-5, with D tentatively TRBD1 (6 bases). Germline V gives CDR1 SNHLY, CDR2 FYNNEI. Trimming took 6 bases from V and 4 from J, leaving 13 bases between them. The CDR3 extends over 14 amino acids. This CDR3 reads CASSVNRENQPQHF. The CDR3 DNA sequence: TGTGCCAGCAGCGTTAACAGGGAGAATCAGCCCCAGCATTTT. Drawing the rest from reference TRBV2 and TRBJ1-5, the complete variable domain is EPEVTQTPSHQVTQMGQEVILRCVPISNHLYFYWYRQILGQKVEFLVSFYNNEISEKSEIFDDQFSVERPDGSNFTLKIRSTKLEDSAMYFCASSVNRENQPQHFGDGTRLSIL.

The CDR3: CASSSMGQLNTEAFF. CDR3 nucleotide sequence: TGTGCCAGCAGCTCAATGGGACAGTTGAACACTGAAGCTTTCTTT. The chain links TRBV7-6 to TRBJ1-1, with 7 nucleotides matching TRBD1. Germline-derived CDR1 and CDR2 are SGHVS and FNYEAQ. The CDR3 consists of 15 residues. The J segment lost 0 bases and the V segment lost 4 bases, leaving 5 bases of the junction unmatched.

The V call is TRBV7-9, the J call TRBJ2-1; 9 bases fit TRBD2. The V gene's germline CDR1 is SEHNR and CDR2 FQNEAQ (reference sequence). Trimming cost V 8 bases and J 4 bases; bases outside gene matches: 9. This CDR3 comprises 15 residues. Here the CDR3 reads CASLRSGGQYNEQFF. DNA of the CDR3: TGTGCCAGCCTTCGTAGCGGGGGCCAGTACAATGAGCAGTTCTTC.

The V gene is TRBV6-6, the J gene TRBJ1-5; D not certain. The V gene lost 1 base and the J gene lost 6 bases, with 13 bases spanning the gap. The CDR3 totals 15 residues. CDR1 MNHNY and CDR2 SVGAGI come from the germline V gene (reference sequence). CDR3 residues: CASSYFFAQPQPQHF. The CDR3 DNA reads as TGTGCCAGCAGTTACTTCTTCGCACAACCTCAGCCCCAGCATTTT.

In its sample, this clone was seen a few times. The chain recombines TRBV6-1 with TRBJ2-7; 7 bases are shared with TRBD2. V dropped 0 bases and J dropped 2; count of bases not matched to a gene: 4. This CDR3 has 15 residues. Per the germline V gene, CDR1 is MNHNS and CDR2 is SASEGT. The CDR3, as DNA: TGTGCCAGCAGTGAAGCGGGGGGGGGACCCTACGAGCAGTACTTC. Its translation: CASSEAGGGPYEQYF.

CDR3 loop: CAWRLRYGYTF. In nucleotides, the CDR3 is TGTGCCTGGAGACTAAGATATGGCTACACCTTC. The chain combines TRBV30 with TRBJ1-2; the D is unclear. The CDR3 is made up of 11 amino acids. Germline CDR1 GTSNPN, CDR2 SVGIG (reference sequence). The V and J ends lost 3 bases and 5 bases respectively, with 7 bases between them. Based on the CDR3 plus reference TRBV30 and TRBJ1-2, the full variable domain is SQTIHQWPATLVQPVGSPLSLECTVEGTSNPNLYWYRQAAGRGLQLLFYSVGIGQISSEVPQNLSASRPQDRQFILSSKKLLLSDSGFYLCAWRLRYGYTFGSGTRLTVV.

The CDR3 DNA reads TGTGCCAGCAGCACCGGGACAGGGGCTGGAAACACCATATATTTT. Protein sequence: CASSTGTGAGNTIYF. The V gene is TRBV5-4, the J gene TRBJ1-3; 10 bases line up with TRBD1. This CDR3 is built from 15 residues. CDR1 is SGHNT and CDR2 is YYREEE in the germline V gene (reference sequence). V lost 4 bases to trimming and J lost 2 bases; unmatched junction nucleotides: 3.

The V and J genes are TRBV5-1 and TRBJ1-6; D might be TRBD1 (5 bases). Between the trimmed V and J ends, which lost 3 bases and 10 bases, there was a span of 17 bases. Germline assignment: CDR1 SGHRS and CDR2 YFSETQ. The CDR3 loop spans 15 amino acids. The CDR3 coding sequence is TGCGCCAGCAGCTCTCAGGGAGAAGGGAGGTCACCCCTCCACTTT. This codes for CASSSQGEGRSPLHF.

This chain links TRBV10-2 with TRBJ2-7; 12 bases are a match to TRBD2. With 0 bases clipped from V and 3 bases from J, the junction kept 9 bases outside the gene matches. The CDR3 spans 18 residues. The V gene's germline CDR1 is WSHSY and CDR2 SAAADI. The CDR3 spells CASSESGLAGGNFYEQYF. In DNA, the CDR3 is TGCGCCAGCAGTGAGTCAGGTCTAGCGGGGGGGAATTTCTACGAGCAGTACTTC.